These 6 T cell receptor beta chains share one sample of origin, sequenced in a study of blood T cell repertoires in COVID-19. Generated by immunoSEQ multiplex PCR, the TCRdb table keeps only in-frame clones and is missing some. The sample yields some 100,000 clones, 84% seen once. The sample consisted of peripheral blood. These receptors were taken from a woman in her forties or fifties with acute or convalescent COVID-19.

The rearrangement links TRBV7-3 to TRBJ2-3, with D tentatively TRBD2 (5 bases). V lost 2 bases to trimming and J lost 3 bases, with 18 bases between them. The V gene's germline CDR1 is SGHTA and CDR2 FQGTGA. This CDR3 contains 17 residues. The DNA of the CDR3 is TGTGCCAGCAGCTTATACCCCCGGGGAGTCGCGACAGATACGCAGTATTTT. Translation gives CASSLYPRGVATDTQYF.

This clone appeared a single time. This chain's CDR3 is CASSLGAADSPLHF. The CDR3 DNA reads TGTGCCAGCAGCTTAGGGGCAGCCGATTCACCCCTCCACTTT. The chain couples TRBV11-1 to TRBJ1-6; D remains unclear. This CDR3 comprises 14 residues. V was trimmed by 1 base and J by 8 bases, leaving 9 bases between them. Looked up from germline, CDR1 is SGHAT and CDR2 is FQDESV (reference sequence).

The CDR3 DNA reads TGTGCCAGCAGCGTCCCGAGTAGCGGGGGGGCCGCAGATACGCAGTATTTT. Translated: CASSVPSSGGAADTQYF. The genes are TRBV9 and TRBJ2-3; 11 positions match TRBD2. Germline loops: CDR1 SGDLS, CDR2 YYNGEE. This CDR3 has 17 amino acids. Trimming cost V 2 bases and J 4 bases; bases outside gene matches: 9.

This chain connects TRBV7-6 to TRBJ1-4, with 7 bases lining up with TRBD1. Germline CDR1 SGHVS, CDR2 FNYEAQ. CDR3 length equals 15 residues. V shed 2 bases, J shed 5 bases, and the junction held 5 bases outside the gene matches. CDR3 nucleotide sequence: TGTGCCAGCAGCTTAATGACAGGGCGGAATGAAAAACTGTTTTTT. It is translated as CASSLMTGRNEKLFF.

This sequence joins TRBV10-3 and TRBJ2-5; 8 bases align to TRBD1. The junction had 3 bases not matched to a gene; V was cut back by 10 bases and J by 2 bases. Germline CDR1 is ENHRY and CDR2 is SYGVKD. The CDR3 runs 12 residues. CDR3 DNA: TGTGCCACCCGGACAGGGCAAGAGACCCAGTACTTC. This gives the protein CATRTGQETQYF.

The chain has TRBV2 and TRBJ1-3; 7 bases align to TRBD1. V shed 11 bases, J shed 0 bases, and the junction held 7 bases outside the gene matches. The CDR3 contains 14 residues. Per the germline V gene, CDR1 is SNHLY and CDR2 is FYNNEI. Written as DNA, the CDR3 is TGTGCCGGGAGTCCAGGGGGCTCTGGAAACACCATATATTTT. It is translated as CAGSPGGSGNTIYF.